This passage covers 2 T cell receptor beta chains from one sample sequenced in a study of glioma-infiltrating T cells after dendritic cell vaccination. The repertoire was sequenced with immunoSEQ multiplex PCR; TCRdb's copy has only in-frame clones and lacks some. The sample holds under 100,000 clones, around 85% seen once. The source was blood, collected before dendritic cell vaccination. Source of these receptors: a human donor with glioblastoma.

This clone was picked up a small number of times. V and J are TRBV10-2 and TRBJ2-3; TRBD2 matches 10 bases. CDR3 length: 14 amino acids. Germline V gene data show CDR1 as WSHSY and CDR2 as SAAADI. Trimming cost V 9 bases and J 3 bases; bases outside gene matches: 6. The CDR3 DNA is TGCGCCAGTAGGAGCGGGAGGGGGACAGATACGCAGTATTTT. Translation: CASRSGRGTDTQYF.

The chain is built from TRBV29-1 and TRBJ2-1; 9 bases align to TRBD2. Germline assignment: CDR1 SQVTM and CDR2 ANQGSEA. V lost 1 base to trimming and J lost 4 bases; unmatched junction nucleotides: 8. The CDR3 runs to 16 residues. The CDR3 DNA sequence: TGCAGCGTTGAAGGGCGAGTAGCGGGAGATTACAATGAGCAGTTCTTC. Translating gives CSVEGRVAGDYNEQFF.